This T cell receptor (beta chain) was identified in a study of blood T cell repertoires in COVID-19. Study context: COVID-19 samples collected from the United States, Italy and Spain covered acute and convalescent phases. In each case, the material was cDNA or gDNA derived from T cells, B-cell-depleted T cells, or PBMCs.

The CDR3 extends over 12 amino acids. With 7 bases clipped from V and 4 bases from J, the junction kept 3 bases outside the gene matches. Germline lookup yields CDR1 LNHDA and CDR2 SQIVND (reference sequence). Authors' analysis steps: Counts of nucleated cells, estimated from reference gene primer amplification, were obtained. TCRdb's copy holds only in-frame clones and misses some; the assay was immunoSEQ multiplex PCR. The V and J calls and clone size come from that table; D and trimming were worked out from the DNA. The sample has some 74,000 clones, over 70% seen once; the top ten hold approximately 12%. This clone was observed a single time.

This receptor was obtained from a human donor in a cohort sampled during active COVID-19. The source material was peripheral blood. The rearrangement uses TRBV19 and TRBJ1-1, with TRBD1 identical over 7 bases. This CDR3 reads CASTDRVTEAFF. The CDR3 nucleotides read TGTGCCAGTACTGACAGGGTCACTGAAGCTTTCTTT.